A single sample gave rise to the 2 T cell receptor beta chains below, sequenced in a study of shared clonotypes between healthy human individuals. CD45RO-negative CD8 cells positively selected for CCR7 made up the naive population, which excluded terminally differentiated effector memory CD45RA+ cells. Method: immunoSEQ multiplex PCR; TCRdb's copy keeps in-frame clones and lacks some. The sample has about 2.1 million clones, 80% to 95% seen once. Sequenced sample: naive CD8+ T cells from PBMCs. The receptors come from a young man in good health. Some clones in this sample may be carry-over from other donors' samples.

This chain uses TRBV7-8 with TRBJ1-2, with no clear D. Germline values: CDR1 SGHVS, CDR2 FQNEAQ. V dropped 2 bases and J dropped 8 bases, with 18 bases sitting between them. The CDR3 contains 15 residues. For the CDR3, the DNA is TGTGCCAGCAGCTTAACTGGTTGGGAGACCAGAGGCTACACCTTC. This translates into CASSLTGWETRGYTF.

The genes are TRBV6-5 and TRBJ1-1, with TRBD1 as a possible D gene (6 bases). Germline CDR1 MNHEY, CDR2 SVGAGI. V lost 6 bases, J lost 6 bases, and 17 bases lay in between. The CDR3 has 14 amino acids. The CDR3 DNA follows: TGTGCCAGCAGCCGTACAGGGCCGGTCTCTGAAGCTTTCTTT. This encodes CASSRTGPVSEAFF.